A selection of T cell receptor beta chains follows, all from one sample in a study of control samples from healthy donors and cancer patients. Method: immunoSEQ multiplex PCR; TCRdb's copy keeps in-frame clones and lacks some. The table records 100,000 to 150,000 clones, about nine tenths of them present only once. The sample comprised blood. All receptors derive from a man aged 35 to 55 in good health. The conserved cysteine and the conserved F or W are not part of the CDR3 here. Each record gives: D gene, J gene, V gene, CDR3 protein. The D gene is left open where the match is weak.

NA TRBJ1-1 TRBV18 ASSPRVNPEAF
TRBD2 TRBJ2-3 TRBV18 ASSPPGLAGTDTQY
TRBD1 TRBJ1-1 TRBV18 ASSLRQGASGTEAF
TRBD1 TRBJ1-4 TRBV15 ATRGGQGEWYEKLF
NA TRBJ1-2 TRBV21-1 ASSKKEGAGGYT
NA TRBJ1-2 TRBV6-5 ASRDNLPNGYT
TRBD1 TRBJ1-5 TRBV11-2 ASSFQGGGNQPQH
TRBD1 TRBJ2-7 TRBV29-1 SASRQGTYEQY
NA TRBJ2-3 TRBV24-1 ATRLGGHSTDTQY
TRBD1 TRBJ1-1 TRBV6-5 ASSPSTGGNAEAF
NA TRBJ1-5 TRBV9 ASSVGQDSNQPQH
TRBD2 TRBJ2-3 TRBV7-2 ASSLASGGGTDTQY
TRBD1 TRBJ2-5 TRBV4-1 ASSQTPGQGGETQY
NA TRBJ1-1 TRBV30 ACTGTLNTEAF
TRBD1 TRBJ2-2 TRBV9 ASSPRTGNTGELF
TRBD1 TRBJ2-7 TRBV7-2 ASSFTGTGGSYEQY
NA TRBJ1-1 TRBV7-2 ASTPNVGGALTEAF
TRBD1 TRBJ1-1 TRBV19 ASSAQQGDTEAF
NA TRBJ1-1 TRBV4-1 ASSRLSVSTEAF
NA TRBJ2-3 TRBV4-3 ASSQELLVPDTQY
NA TRBJ2-3 TRBV21-1 ASTPIGTDYTQY
TRBD1 TRBJ2-7 TRBV7-8 ASSTGQGSSATYEQY
NA TRBJ2-5 TRBV9 ASGVGSSETQY
NA TRBJ2-1 TRBV24-1 ATSDRGNSYNEQF
TRBD1 TRBJ1-1 TRBV27 ATGTAPKGTEAF
NA TRBJ1-2 TRBV4-3 ASSQDWGGARGYT
TRBD1 TRBJ1-2 TRBV5-1 ASSLLGQTYGYT
TRBD1 TRBJ2-1 TRBV24-1 ATSGFPGQGYEQF
NA TRBJ1-3 TRBV12-3/TRBV12-4 ASSLSGNTIY
TRBD1 TRBJ1-2 TRBV4-1 ASSQSWSEGAVYGYT
TRBD1 TRBJ1-3 TRBV3-1/TRBV3-2 ARGHIPFLRQGGSSGNTIY
NA TRBJ1-2 TRBV4-3 ASSPRGRHYGYT
TRBD1 TRBJ2-7 TRBV7-2 ASSLDRGSGEQY
NA TRBJ1-1 TRBV4-3 ASSQEYGGNTEAF
TRBD1 TRBJ2-6 TRBV11-2 ASSLAAGGCSGANVLT
NA TRBJ1-6 TRBV6-2/TRBV6-3 ASSYGTEEAPLH
NA TRBJ1-6 TRBV12-3/TRBV12-4 ASSLVEYSPLH
TRBD2 TRBJ2-3 TRBV7-2 ASSLTSGGGTDTQY
NA TRBJ2-2 TRBV6-6 ASSPPEPGALANTGELF
TRBD2 TRBJ2-5 TRBV7-6 ASSLSLGLGGETQY
NA TRBJ2-2 TRBV14 ASRWGTGELF
NA TRBJ2-3 TRBV9 ASSVGRVLTDTQY
NA TRBJ2-1 TRBV5-1 ASSLGQASRGNEQF
NA TRBJ2-7 TRBV19 ASSSLPGEQY
NA TRBJ1-5 TRBV20-1 SASGGLSNQPQH
TRBD1 TRBJ2-2 TRBV5-1 ASSWWDRDTGELF
TRBD1 TRBJ1-3 TRBV5-1 ASSLGPQGADSGNTIY
TRBD1 TRBJ1-4 TRBV14 ASSPFTGGGEKLF
TRBD1 TRBJ1-4 TRBV18 ASSPVPGQANEKLF
NA TRBJ2-5 TRBV30 AWRRARPKRGETQY
NA TRBJ2-5 TRBV24-1 ATSDARGTYQETQY
NA TRBJ1-2 TRBV7-9 ASSRGQGHYGYT
TRBD2 TRBJ2-1 TRBV5-1 ASSWPGSGGSNNEQF
NA TRBJ2-2 TRBV21-1 ASSKEIRTGWTGELF
NA TRBJ1-1 TRBV6-5 ASRPSTASYTEAF
TRBD1 TRBJ1-2 TRBV12-3/TRBV12-4 ASSSTGLHGYT
NA TRBJ1-6 TRBV19 ASSMITGANSPLH
TRBD2 TRBJ2-3 TRBV4-3 ASSRERGASTDTQY
TRBD1 TRBJ1-6 TRBV6-5 ASRPGQDNSPLH